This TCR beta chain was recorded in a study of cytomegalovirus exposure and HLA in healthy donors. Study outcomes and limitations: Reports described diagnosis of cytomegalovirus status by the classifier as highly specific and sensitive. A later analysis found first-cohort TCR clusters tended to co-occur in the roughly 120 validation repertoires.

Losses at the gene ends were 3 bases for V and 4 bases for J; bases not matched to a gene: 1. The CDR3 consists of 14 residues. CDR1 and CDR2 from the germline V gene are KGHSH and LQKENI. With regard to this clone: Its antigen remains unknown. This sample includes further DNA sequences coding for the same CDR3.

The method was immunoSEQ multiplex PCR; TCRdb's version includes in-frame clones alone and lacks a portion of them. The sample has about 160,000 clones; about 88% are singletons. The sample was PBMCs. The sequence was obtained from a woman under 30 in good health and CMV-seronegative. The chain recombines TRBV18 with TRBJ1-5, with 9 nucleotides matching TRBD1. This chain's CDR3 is CASSPDRGNQPQHF. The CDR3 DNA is TGTGCCAGCTCACCGGACAGGGGAAATCAGCCCCAGCATTTT.